Detailed here is one T cell receptor (beta chain). What it binds is unknown. The time point here: week 5, during vaccination. Topical imiquimod was applied with each vaccine dose, which held 300 ug of mutant IDH1 20-mer peptide. Profiled with immunoSEQ multiplex PCR; TCRdb holds only in-frame clones, not every one. Here the sample spans about 54,000 clones, around 80% being singletons. This CDR3 comprises 15 residues. Germline-derived CDR1 and CDR2 are SGHNT and YYREEE (reference sequence). V lost 2 bases, J lost 3 bases, and 12 bases lay in between. This entry comes from a study of a mutant IDH1 vaccine in newly diagnosed glioma.

The sequence came from a man younger than 45 with glioma. This sample comprised PBMCs, obtained from a glioma patient whose treatment included an IDH1 peptide vaccine. The chain combines TRBV5-4 with TRBJ2-1; D unclear. CDR3: CASSFKGIIYNEQFF. CDR3 coding DNA: TGTGCCAGCAGCTTCAAAGGGATCATCTACAATGAGCAGTTCTTC.